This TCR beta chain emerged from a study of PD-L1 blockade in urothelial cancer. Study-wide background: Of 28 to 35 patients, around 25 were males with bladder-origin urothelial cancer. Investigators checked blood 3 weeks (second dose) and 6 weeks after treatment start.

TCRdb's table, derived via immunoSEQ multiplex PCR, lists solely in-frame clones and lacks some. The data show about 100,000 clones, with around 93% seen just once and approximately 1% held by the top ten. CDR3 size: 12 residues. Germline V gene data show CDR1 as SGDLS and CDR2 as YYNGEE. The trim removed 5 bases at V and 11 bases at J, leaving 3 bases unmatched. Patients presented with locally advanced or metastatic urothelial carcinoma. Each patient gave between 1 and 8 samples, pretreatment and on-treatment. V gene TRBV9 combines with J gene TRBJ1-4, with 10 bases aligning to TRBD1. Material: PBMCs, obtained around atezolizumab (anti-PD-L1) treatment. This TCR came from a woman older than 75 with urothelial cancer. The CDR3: CASSGTGEKLFF. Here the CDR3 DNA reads TGTGCCAGCAGTGGGACAGGGGAGAAACTGTTTTTT.